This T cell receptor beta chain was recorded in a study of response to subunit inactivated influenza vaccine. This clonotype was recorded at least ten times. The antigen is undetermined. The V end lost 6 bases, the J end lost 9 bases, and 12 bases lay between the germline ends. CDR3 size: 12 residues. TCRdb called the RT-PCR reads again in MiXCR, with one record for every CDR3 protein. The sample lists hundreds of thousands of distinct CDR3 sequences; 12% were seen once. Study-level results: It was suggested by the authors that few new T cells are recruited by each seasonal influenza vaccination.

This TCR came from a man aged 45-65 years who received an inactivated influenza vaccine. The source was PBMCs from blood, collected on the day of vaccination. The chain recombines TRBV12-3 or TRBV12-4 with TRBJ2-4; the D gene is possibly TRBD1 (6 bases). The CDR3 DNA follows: TGTGCCAGCAGGGACGTAGGGGGCATTCAGTACTTC. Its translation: CASRDVGGIQYF.